This T cell receptor (beta chain) appears in the sequencing data of a study of blood T cell repertoires in COVID-19. The method was immunoSEQ multiplex PCR; TCRdb's version includes in-frame clones alone and lacks a portion of them. The sample includes about 230,000 clones, 75% to 90% seen only once; the top ten take 2% to 3%. Germline CDR1 reads LNHDA; CDR2 reads SQIVND (reference sequence). J lost 9 bases, V lost 2 bases, and 6 bases had no gene match. The CDR3 sequence is 14 residues long. Specimen: peripheral blood. V and J are TRBV19 and TRBJ2-1; TRBD2 agrees at 8 bases. This TCR was recovered from a woman in her seventies with active or convalescent COVID-19. The chain's CDR3 is CASSIRREVPEQFF. In DNA, the CDR3 is TGTGCCAGTAGTATAAGGCGGGAGGTACCTGAGCAGTTCTTC.